This T cell receptor (beta chain) stems from a study of shared clonotypes between healthy human individuals. The table came from immunoSEQ multiplex PCR; TCRdb's copy has only in-frame clones and leaves some out. The sample lists 1.5 million to 1.9 million clones; approximately 98% were seen once. V shed 3 bases, J shed 4 bases, and the junction held 12 bases outside the gene matches. CDR1 and CDR2 from the germline V gene are MNHNS and SASEGT. The CDR3 extends over 18 amino acids. This chain links TRBV6-1 with TRBJ2-3, with 11 bases aligning to TRBD2. The sample consisted of naive CD4+ T cells sorted from blood. Subset given: CD45RA+ positively selected. The TCR comes from a man between 25 and 39 years old in good health. The CDR3 loop is CASSERRLAGGNPDTQYF. CDR3 nucleotide sequence: TGTGCCAGCAGTGAGAGGCGTCTAGCGGGAGGTAATCCAGATACGCAGTATTTT.